The 13 T cell receptor beta chains below come from one sample, sequenced in a study of blood T cell repertoires in COVID-19. Repertoires were generated with immunoSEQ multiplex PCR, while TCRdb's copy carries only in-frame clones and drops some. The table shows about 130,000 clones, with 80% to 85% occurring only once. Material: PBMCs or T cells enriched from blood (not recorded which). The receptors stem from a man between 25 and 39 years old who had recovered from COVID-19.

The CDR3 DNA follows: TGTGCCAGCAGCAGGGTACTCACAGATACGCAGTATTTT. Protein: CASSRVLTDTQYF. The V and J genes are TRBV7-9 and TRBJ2-3; D remains unclear. There are 13 residues in the CDR3. Trimming cost V 5 bases and J 2 bases, with 8 bases left between them. The germline gives CDR1 SEHNR, CDR2 FQNEAQ (reference sequence).

The chain carries TRBV21-1 and TRBJ2-5; the table gives TRBD2 as D, unverified against the DNA. TRBV21-1 is listed as a pseudogene. This CDR3 has 14 residues. Here the CDR3 reads CASSKAGAGETQYF. CDR3 bases: TGTGCCAGCAGCAAAGCGGGAGCGGGGGAGACCCAGTACTTC.

V and J are TRBV5-1 and TRBJ2-2, with 14 positions matching TRBD2. The V segment lost 0 bases and the J segment 6 bases; nucleotides outside the gene matches: 4. The CDR3 consists of 17 residues. From germline, CDR1 is SGHRS and CDR2 YFSETQ. The CDR3 sequence: CASSLVTSGRASGELFF. The CDR3 DNA is TGCGCCAGCAGCTTGGTGACTAGCGGGAGGGCCTCCGGGGAGCTGTTTTTT. The full variable domain, completed using reference TRBV5-1 and TRBJ2-2, is KAGVTQTPRYLIKTRGQQVTLSCSPISGHRSVSWYQQTPGQGLQFLFEYFSETQRNKGNFPGRFSGRQFSNSRSEMNVSTLELGDSALYLCASSLVTSGRASGELFFGEGSRLTVL.

The genes are TRBV18 and TRBJ2-3; D not certain. V lost 2 bases to trimming and J lost 4 bases, with 10 bases between them. From germline, CDR1 is KGHSH and CDR2 LQKENI. The CDR3 length is 14 residues. CDR3 loop: CASSPVITSDTQYF. Written as DNA, the CDR3 is TGTGCCAGCTCACCAGTAATTACTTCAGATACGCAGTATTTT.

This chain uses TRBV6-2 or TRBV6-3 with TRBJ1-6, with D tentatively TRBD1 (6 bases). Germline CDR1 is MNHEY and CDR2 is SVGEGT. The ends were cut back, 4 bases at V and 2 bases at J, with 12 bases in the middle. The CDR3 contains 16 residues. CDR3 in amino acids: CASSSDSITYNSPLHF. CDR3 in DNA: TGTGCCAGCAGTTCGGACAGCATCACCTATAATTCACCCCTCCACTTT.

The rearrangement uses TRBV3-1 (or the pseudogene TRBV3-2) and TRBJ1-2; D may be TRBD1 (6 bases). This CDR3 comprises 15 residues. Trimming shortened V by 5 bases and J by 4 bases, and 17 bases separated the two germline ends. The germline gives CDR1 LGHDT, CDR2 YNNKEL (reference sequence). CDR3 in DNA: TGTGCCAGCAGCGCCCGGGACAAAAAGAGCTATGGCTACACCTTC. The encoded protein is CASSARDKKSYGYTF.

The V gene is TRBV30, the J gene TRBJ1-5; 12 bases match TRBD1. The CDR3 contains 16 residues. CDR1 is GTSNPN and CDR2 is SVGIG in the germline V gene (reference sequence). J was trimmed by 2 bases and V by 2 bases; bases with no gene match: 4. The CDR3 is CAWSIGTGGGNQPQHF. The CDR3 coding sequence is TGTGCCTGGAGTATCGGGACAGGGGGCGGCAATCAGCCCCAGCATTTT.

This clone was detected only a few times. The V call is TRBV2, the J call TRBJ2-7; D gene uncertain. Looked up from germline, CDR1 is SNHLY and CDR2 is FYNNEI. Deletions cut 4 bases from V and 3 bases from J, with 13 bases between. The CDR3 contains 14 residues. The CDR3 loop is CASSVAVLNYEQYF. In DNA, the CDR3 is TGTGCCAGCAGTGTGGCAGTACTAAACTACGAGCAGTACTTC. The whole variable domain, remainder taken from reference TRBV2 and TRBJ2-7, is EPEVTQTPSHQVTQMGQEVILRCVPISNHLYFYWYRQILGQKVEFLVSFYNNEISEKSEIFDDQFSVERPDGSNFTLKIRSTKLEDSAMYFCASSVAVLNYEQYFGPGTRLTVT.

The J gene is TRBJ1-1, the V gene TRBV28, with D unresolved. Germline V gene lookup returns CDR1 MDHEN and CDR2 SYDVKM. Trimming left V 6 bases short and J 1 base short, with 12 bases between. This CDR3 has 14 residues. CDR3 sequence reads: CASSLPGENTEAFF. CDR3 DNA: TGTGCCAGCAGCCTCCCCGGGGAGAACACTGAAGCTTTCTTT.

The table lists this clone with a count of one. The chain joins TRBV3-1 (or the pseudogene TRBV3-2) to TRBJ2-1; 11 nucleotides match TRBD2. Germline assignment: CDR1 LGHDT and CDR2 YNNKEL (reference sequence). V shed 1 base, J shed 4 bases, and the junction held 0 bases outside the gene matches. This CDR3 spans 15 amino acids. CDR3 in DNA: TGTGCCAGCAGCCAAGGACTAGCGGGATACAATGAGCAGTTCTTC. It is translated as CASSQGLAGYNEQFF.

This chain uses TRBV2 with TRBJ1-2, with a weak D call TRBD1 (6 bases). Trimming cost V 1 base and J 4 bases, with 19 bases left between them. Looked up from germline, CDR1 is SNHLY and CDR2 is FYNNEI. CDR3 length: 17 amino acids. The CDR3 DNA follows: TGTGCCAGCAGTGAAGGGTCAGGGGCCCTCCGGGTCTATGGCTACACCTTC. Its protein product is CASSEGSGALRVYGYTF.

V gene TRBV3-1 (or the pseudogene TRBV3-2) combines with J gene TRBJ2-1, with TRBD2 matching 11 bases. This CDR3 has 15 amino acids. Germline CDR1 LGHDT, CDR2 YNNKEL (reference sequence). V lost 2 bases and J lost 4; bases outside the gene matches: 1. This CDR3 reads CASSQTSGGYNEQFF. The CDR3 DNA follows: TGTGCCAGCAGCCAAACTAGCGGGGGTTACAATGAGCAGTTCTTC.

The chain uses TRBV21-1 and TRBJ2-1; the tabulated D call, TRBD2, remains unverified against the DNA. TRBV21-1 is designated a pseudogene. This CDR3 has 18 residues. In nucleotides, the CDR3 is TGTGCCAGCAGCAAACTGTACGCCACGGAGGTTGCGTACAATGAGCAGTTCTTC. This translates into CASSKLYATEVAYNEQFF.